This record concerns one T cell receptor (beta chain) sequence. Unique molecular identifiers were incorporated when the TCRbeta library was constructed. One entry per CDR3 protein results from TCRdb running MiXCR on the PCR reads. The data show some 500,000 distinct CDR3 sequences, about 33% seen once. The record originates from a study of T-cell reconstitution after alpha-beta-depleted transplantation in children. V shed 0 bases and J 3 bases; nucleotides not matched to a gene: 5. The germline V gene encodes CDR1 LGHNA and CDR2 YSLEER. CDR3 length: 15 amino acids. The sequence derives from a human donor who donated a stem cell graft to a child with aplastic anemia. The rearrangement links TRBV4-3 to TRBJ2-7, with TRBD2 matching 7 bases. The sequencing used PBMCs from the stem cell graft donor, collected from the stem cell graft. CDR3 protein: CASSQELAVDYEQYF. For the CDR3, the DNA is TGCGCCAGCAGCCAAGAGCTAGCGGTAGACTACGAGCAGTACTTC.